One sample yielded the 11 T cell receptor beta chains listed below, sequenced in a study of T cell clones after liver transplantation. The protocol was immunoSEQ multiplex PCR, while the TCRdb copy is restricted to in-frame clones and leaves out a portion. The sample holds several thousand clones, 75% to 80% seen once. The source material was CD8+ T cells from blood, sampled before liver transplant. The receptors come from a human donor who received a liver transplant.

The rearrangement joins TRBV28 to TRBJ2-2; 7 bases align to TRBD1. The V and J ends lost 6 bases and 1 base, in that order; junction bases with no gene match: 11. Germline CDR1 MDHEN, CDR2 SYDVKM. CDR3 size: 17 residues. CDR3 protein: CASSPSSGGVNTGELFF. The CDR3 DNA reads TGTGCCAGCAGCCCCAGTTCAGGGGGTGTGAACACCGGGGAGCTGTTTTTT.

The CDR3 protein is CASSQGHGTGSEQYF. The CDR3 DNA reads as TGTGCCAGCAGCCAAGGCCATGGAACAGGTTCCGAGCAGTACTTC. The chain recombines TRBV4-2 with TRBJ2-7; TRBD1 might be the D (5 bases). The CDR3 loop spans 15 amino acids. V gave up 1 base and J gave up 6 bases, with 16 bases separating them. Germline V gives CDR1 LGHNA, CDR2 YNFKEQ.

The chain joins TRBV19 to TRBJ1-1; no reliable D call. Germline CDR1 and CDR2: LNHDA and SQIVND (reference sequence). CDR3 length equals 13 residues. V was pared by 5 bases and J by 1 base, with 8 bases between. The CDR3 loop reads CASSSAKNTEAFF. Written as DNA, the CDR3 is TGTGCCAGTAGTTCGGCCAAGAACACTGAAGCTTTCTTT.

The gene calls are TRBV4-1 and TRBJ2-1; 16 nucleotides agree with TRBD2. CDR3 length: 18 residues. V was clipped by 4 bases and J by 6 bases; unmatched bases: 9. Germline V gene lookup returns CDR1 MGHRA and CDR2 YSYEKL. CDR3 DNA: TGCGCCAGCAGCCCCCCCGGGACTAGCGGGGGGGCTTTCAATGAGCAGTTCTTC. This encodes CASSPPGTSGGAFNEQFF.

The rearrangement links TRBV27 to TRBJ1-1, with D possibly being TRBD1 (6 bases). The V gene lost 6 bases and the J gene lost 8 bases, with 16 bases spanning the gap. Per the germline V gene, CDR1 is MNHEY and CDR2 is SMNVEV (reference sequence). CDR3 length equals 13 residues. CDR3 residues: CASSVNLGTEAFF. CDR3 DNA: TGTGCCAGCAGCGTAAACCTTGGGACAGAAGCTTTCTTT.

The V gene is TRBV7-2, the J gene TRBJ1-1, with D possibly matching TRBD1 (6 bases). This CDR3 comprises 13 residues. Deletions cut 2 bases from V and 6 bases from J, with 10 bases between. In germline, CDR1 is SGHTA, CDR2 FQGNSA. The CDR3 nucleotides are TGTGCCAGCAGCTTATCCGGGACATCTGAAGCTTTCTTT. It codes for CASSLSGTSEAFF. The whole variable domain, filled in from reference TRBV7-2 and TRBJ1-1, reads GAGVSQSPSNKVTEKGKDVELRCDPISGHTALYWYRQSLGQGLEFLIYFQGNSAPDKSGLPSDRFSAERTGGSVSTLTIQRTQQEDSAVYLCASSLSGTSEAFFGQGTRLTVV.

V is TRBV2 and J is TRBJ1-6; the D is unclear. The CDR3 runs to 15 residues. The V and J ends lost 8 bases and 0 bases respectively, with 11 bases between them. Germline V lookup: CDR1 SNHLY, CDR2 FYNNEI. The CDR3 region is CASPQDDSYNSPLHF. CDR3 coding DNA: TGTGCCAGCCCCCAGGACGACTCCTATAATTCACCCCTCCACTTT. The full variable domain, with the rest looked up from reference TRBV2 and TRBJ1-6, is EPEVTQTPSHQVTQMGQEVILRCVPISNHLYFYWYRQILGQKVEFLVSFYNNEISEKSEIFDDQFSVERPDGSNFTLKIRSTKLEDSAMYFCASPQDDSYNSPLHFGNGTRLTVT.

The chain links TRBV2 to TRBJ2-5; D is tentatively TRBD1 or TRBD2 (5 bases each). V lost 0 bases and J lost 4, with 12 bases in between. Germline V gene data show CDR1 as SNHLY and CDR2 as FYNNEI. CDR3 size: 15 residues. The CDR3 region has the DNA TGTGCCAGCAGTGAAGCGCTTCTGGGGGTAGAGACCCAGTACTTC. The encoded protein is CASSEALLGVETQYF.

The V and J genes are TRBV27 and TRBJ2-7; 8 bases fit TRBD2. The CDR3 is made up of 14 amino acids. Germline V gene data show CDR1 as MNHEY and CDR2 as SMNVEV (reference sequence). The junction had 6 bases not matched to a gene; V was cut back by 6 bases and J by 2 bases. As DNA, the CDR3 is TGTGCCAGCAGCAATAGCGGGACCCCCTACGAGCAGTACTTC. Translating it yields CASSNSGTPYEQYF.

This clone occurred a few times. The chain is built from TRBV4-3 and TRBJ2-4; D is perhaps TRBD2 (6 bases). Germline V gives CDR1 LGHNA, CDR2 YSLEER. The CDR3 sequence is 15 residues long. Trimming took 2 bases from V and 1 from J, leaving 9 bases between them. CDR3 residues: CASSQTGDAKNIQYF. In DNA, the CDR3 is TGCGCCAGCAGCCAAACGGGGGATGCCAAAAACATTCAGTACTTC.

This chain links TRBV4-1 with TRBJ1-1, with TRBD1 identical over 7 bases. The CDR3 sequence is 15 residues long. The germline V gene encodes CDR1 MGHRA and CDR2 YSYEKL. Losses at the gene ends were 3 bases for V and 3 bases for J; bases not matched to a gene: 7. CDR3 sequence reads: CASSHLQGMDTEAFF. The CDR3 DNA is TGCGCCAGCAGCCACTTACAGGGGATGGACACTGAAGCTTTCTTT.